This entry lists 25 T cell receptor beta chains sequenced from one sample in a study of blood T cells in healthy people across ages. PCR was performed a second time for roughly 7 to 11 cycles using a sample-barcoded 5' primer and a J-beta primer mix. Each CDR3 protein is one row after TCRdb ran MiXCR on the 5' RACE reads. Counted here are roughly 680,000 distinct CDR3 sequences, 45% to 50% occurring once; the ten biggest clones make up around a third. Sequenced material: blood. The receptor set was obtained from a woman aged 55-69 years in good health.

The gene calls are TRBV20-1 and TRBJ1-2, with TRBD1 matching 8 bases. Per germline, CDR1 DFQATT and CDR2 SNEGSKA (reference sequence). The CDR3 loop spans 14 amino acids. The V and J ends lost 5 bases and 0 bases, in that order; junction bases with no gene match: 5. DNA of the CDR3: TGCAGTGCTGCCCCGGGACAGGCTAACTATGGCTACACCTTC. This sequence encodes CSAAPGQANYGYTF.

About this clonotype itself: A much larger clone sits a single nucleotide away, making a read error possible. The chain is built from TRBV6-2 or TRBV6-3 and TRBJ2-5; 7 positions agree with TRBD2. TRBJ2-7 explains the end of the DNA better; the J call may be wrong. Germline V lookup: CDR1 MNHEY, CDR2 SVGEGT. The CDR3 consists of 15 residues. Here the CDR3 reads CTSSYSRESLYEQYF. The CDR3 DNA sequence: TGTACCAGCAGTTACTCGCGGGAGTCTCTCTACGAGCAGTACTTC.

CDR3 protein: CASSLYPGRYEQYF. For the CDR3, the DNA is TGTGCCAGCAGTTTATATCCGGGAAGGTACGAGCAGTACTTC. The gene calls are TRBV27 and TRBJ2-7, with a weak D call TRBD2 (5 bases). The CDR3 is 14 residues long. V lost 1 base and J lost 4, with 11 bases in between. Per the germline V gene, CDR1 is MNHEY and CDR2 is SMNVEV (reference sequence).

This sequence joins TRBV6-5 and TRBJ1-1, with 7 bases aligning to TRBD1. With V trimmed by 0 bases and J by 5 bases, 12 bases remained unmatched. Germline lookup yields CDR1 MNHEY and CDR2 SVGAGI. The CDR3 sequence is 17 residues long. In DNA, the CDR3 is TGTGCCAGCAGTTACTCTCGGCGCAGGGGGAAAAATACTGAAGCTTTCTTT. This codes for CASSYSRRRGKNTEAFF.

CDR3 nucleotides: TGTGCCACCAGTGACAGCGGGAGGGGCACAGATACGCAGTATTTT. Translation: CATSDSGRGTDTQYF. The chain has TRBV24-1 and TRBJ2-3; 10 nucleotides line up with TRBD2. Trimming removed 4 bases from V and 1 base from J; junction bases left unmatched: 1. This CDR3 is 15 amino acids long. The germline V gene encodes CDR1 KGHDR and CDR2 SFDVKD.

This clonotype turned up a few times. This chain connects TRBV11-2 to TRBJ2-3; TRBD2 might be the D (6 bases). This CDR3 comprises 16 residues. V was cut by 1 base and J by 2 bases, with 13 bases left in between. CDR1 and CDR2 (germline): SGHAT, FQNNGV. CDR3 nucleotide sequence: TGTGCCAGCAGCTTAGGATCGCGGGGTTACACAGATACGCAGTATTTT. The encoded protein is CASSLGSRGYTDTQYF.

The chain links TRBV7-3 to TRBJ2-1, with 7 bases identical to TRBD1. This CDR3 spans 13 amino acids. J was trimmed by 6 bases and V by 1 base; bases with no gene match: 0. Germline values: CDR1 SGHTA, CDR2 FQGTGA. CDR3 nucleotides: TGTGCCAGCAGCTTAAACAGGGGCAATGAGCAGTTCTTC. Amino acids: CASSLNRGNEQFF.

This clonotype occurred a few times. J is TRBJ2-5 and V is TRBV29-1, with 7 bases fitting TRBD1. The closer fit of TRBJ2-7 to the DNA end suggests the J call may be wrong. Germline assignment: CDR1 SQVTM and CDR2 ANQGSEA. The CDR3 runs 14 residues. The CDR3 coding sequence is TGCAGCGTTGAAGGGGTGAGAGGGGGCGACGAGCAGTACTTC. Its protein product is CSVEGVRGGDEQYF.

This clonotype was counted a few times. J is TRBJ1-2 and V is TRBV29-1; 9 bases agree with TRBD1. Per germline, CDR1 SQVTM and CDR2 ANQGSEA. V trimming: 5 bases; J trimming: 4 bases; junction bases outside the gene matches: 5. There are 13 residues in the CDR3. The CDR3 DNA reads TGCAGCGTTTTTCGACAGGGGGGCTATGGCTACACCTTC. Its protein product is CSVFRQGGYGYTF.

This clonotype was detected once. One base away lies a much larger clone, so this may be a sequencing read error. The chain recombines TRBV10-3 with TRBJ2-1, with 10 positions matching TRBD1. The CDR3 has 17 amino acids. In germline, CDR1 is ENHRY, CDR2 SYGVKD. Here the CDR3 reads CAISELAGTGEYKEQFF. The CDR3 bases are TGTGCCATCAGTGAGTTGGCCGGGACAGGGGAATACAAGGAGCAGTTCTTC.

V usage is TRBV4-2 and J usage is TRBJ2-3, with D perhaps TRBD2 (6 bases). Per germline, CDR1 LGHNA and CDR2 YNFKEQ. V lost 0 bases, J lost 0 bases, and 13 bases lay in between. There are 17 residues in the CDR3. The CDR3 nucleotides read TGTGCCAGCAGCCAAGAGGGCGCGGGATCCAGCACAGATACGCAGTATTTT. It encodes CASSQEGAGSSTDTQYF.

The V call is TRBV10-3, the J call TRBJ2-1; a possible D gene is TRBD2 (6 bases). This CDR3 region has 15 residues. V was trimmed by 3 bases and J by 10 bases, leaving 19 bases between them. Germline values: CDR1 ENHRY, CDR2 SYGVKD. The CDR3 is CAISDPVVAVSEQFF. As DNA, the CDR3 is TGTGCCATCAGTGACCCCGTGGTAGCGGTCTCAGAGCAGTTCTTC.

This chain connects TRBV20-1 to TRBJ2-5, with D tentatively TRBD1 (6 bases). Germline CDR1 is DFQATT and CDR2 is SNEGSKA (reference sequence). Between the trimmed V and J ends, which lost 0 bases and 11 bases, there was a span of 16 bases. CDR3 length: 13 residues. The CDR3 DNA sequence: TGCAGTGCTAGAGATCAGGGGACCAATGAGCAGTACTTC. Translating it yields CSARDQGTNEQYF.

This chain links TRBV7-2 with TRBJ1-2; D unclear. CDR3 length: 14 amino acids. Trimming pared 1 base from V and 12 bases from J, leaving 18 bases between. CDR1 is SGHTA and CDR2 is FQGNSA in the germline V gene. The DNA for the CDR3 is TGTGCCAGCAGCTTAGGGAGTTCCATCGGAGGCGACACCTTC. As protein: CASSLGSSIGGDTF.

The CDR3 is CSERTGGLDTQYF. The CDR3 DNA is TGCAGCGAGCGGACAGGGGGCTTGGATACGCAGTATTTT. The rearrangement joins TRBV29-1 to TRBJ2-3, with TRBD1 matching 11 bases. Germline values: CDR1 SQVTM, CDR2 ANQGSEA. Trimming at V came to 7 bases and at J to 6 bases, leaving 6 bases not matched to a gene. This CDR3 spans 13 amino acids.

The chain employs TRBV28 and TRBJ2-7; D uncertain. The CDR3 consists of 12 residues. Trimming took off 6 bases at V and 3 bases at J, with 9 bases between the two ends. The germline V gene encodes CDR1 MDHEN and CDR2 SYDVKM. The CDR3 is CASSCIDYEQYF. The CDR3 nucleotides read TGTGCCAGCAGCTGCATAGACTACGAGCAGTACTTC.

The rearrangement uses TRBV6-5 and TRBJ2-1, with D possibly TRBD1 on 6 matching bases. V lost 5 bases, J lost 10 bases, and 18 bases lay in between. This CDR3 region has 14 residues. Germline V gene sequence: CDR1 MNHEY, CDR2 SVGAGI. The DNA of the CDR3 is TGTGCCAGCAGTGACGCGACAGGAGTAGAGGAGCAGTTCTTC. Encoded protein: CASSDATGVEEQFF.

The CDR3 DNA sequence: TGTGCCAGCAGCTTGGAGACCTTCTCTGGGGCCAACGTCCTGACTTTC. Protein: CASSLETFSGANVLTF. The rearrangement joins TRBV5-6 to TRBJ2-6; no firm D call. The germline V and J ends were trimmed by 0 bases and 0 bases, with 7 bases remaining between them. Germline CDR1 SGHDT, CDR2 YYEEEE. CDR3 size: 16 residues.

This chain uses TRBV9 with TRBJ2-1; TRBD2 aligns across 8 bases. The junction had 18 bases not matched to a gene; V was cut back by 6 bases and J by 10 bases. The CDR3 is made up of 16 amino acids. Looked up from germline, CDR1 is SGDLS and CDR2 is YYNGEE. The CDR3 nucleotides are TGTGCCAGCACGCCGGGGGGGTCTCAACCAACTCGAGAGCAGTTCTTC. Translated, it gives CASTPGGSQPTREQFF.

Only a few counts were recorded for this clonotype. One junction end does not reproduce the germline sequence, and a read error may be involved. The V and J genes are TRBV10-3 and TRBJ2-7; TRBD1 might be the D (5 bases). This CDR3 region has 14 residues. CDR1 ENHRY and CDR2 SYGVKD come from the germline V gene. DNA of the CDR3: TGTGCCATCAGGGCCCAGGGATCCTCCTATGAGCAGTACTTC. This codes for CAIRAQGSSYEQYF.

This chain uses TRBV5-1 with TRBJ2-3, with 13 positions matching TRBD2. J gave up 4 bases and V 3 bases, and 5 bases lay outside the gene matches. This CDR3 is built from 16 residues. Germline-derived CDR1 and CDR2 are SGHRS and YFSETQ. CDR3 region: CASSSGLAGDPDTQYF. The CDR3 bases are TGCGCCAGCAGCTCTGGACTAGCGGGAGATCCAGATACGCAGTATTTT.

This clonotype showed up many times. The gene calls are TRBV6-6 and TRBJ2-7; perhaps TRBD1 as D (6 bases). The germline V gene has CDR1 MNHNY and CDR2 SVGAGI (reference sequence). V lost 5 bases and J lost 3, with 11 bases in between. This CDR3 is built from 13 residues. The chain's CDR3 is CASSPGALYEQYF. The DNA for the CDR3 is TGTGCCAGCAGTCCAGGGGCCCTCTACGAGCAGTACTTC.

The V and J genes are TRBV7-2 and TRBJ2-7, with 8 nucleotides matching TRBD1. The J call may not be correct, given that the DNA end is closer to TRBJ2-5. The length of the CDR3 is 16 residues. Germline V gene lookup returns CDR1 SGHTA and CDR2 FQGNSA. The CDR3 DNA follows: TGTGCCAGCAGCTCAATAGACAGGGGAACCCAAGAGACCCAGTACTTC. It is translated as CASSSIDRGTQETQYF.

This chain joins TRBV24-1 and TRBJ2-1; TRBD1 might be the D (6 bases). Gene TRBJ2-7 matches the end of the DNA better, so the J call may be wrong. This CDR3 comprises 16 residues. The V gene's germline CDR1 is KGHDR and CDR2 SFDVKD. The CDR3 DNA follows: TGTGCCACCAGTGATTTGTCTGGGGGCTCCTACAATGAGCAGTACTTC. Translating gives CATSDLSGGSYNEQYF.

V gene TRBV3-1 combines with J gene TRBJ2-1, with D possibly being TRBD2 (5 bases). This CDR3 has 13 amino acids. Trimming stripped 0 bases from V and 8 bases from J, with 8 bases between. Germline V CDR1 and CDR2: LGHDT, YNNKEL (reference sequence). CDR3 coding DNA: TGTGCCAGCAGCCAAGATTGGGGAGATGAGCAGTTCTTC. It is translated as CASSQDWGDEQFF.